This T cell receptor (beta chain) was recorded in a study of T cells in Graves' hyperthyroidism and ophthalmopathy. Amplified TCR beta CDR3 regions derived from RNA transcripts. An initial round of RT-PCR targeting the TCR CDR3 relied on the HTBI primer set. From the multiplex PCR reads, TCRdb called clonotypes with MiXCR, one entry per CDR3 protein. This repertoire shows roughly 580,000 distinct CDR3 sequences, around 14% found once; its top ten account for almost 6%. This clonotype was seen ten or more times. Germline V CDR1 and CDR2: SNHLY, FYNNEI. Trimming removed 1 base at V and 2 bases at J, with 12 bases between. CDR3 size: 15 residues.

The sample consisted of blood. The rearrangement joins TRBV2 to TRBJ2-7, with D perhaps TRBD2 (6 bases). This clonotype originated in a woman aged 25 to 45 with Graves' hyperthyroidism that later progressed to Graves' ophthalmopathy. As DNA, the CDR3 is TGTGCCAGCAGTGAAGGGGAGGATGGGACCTACGAGCAGTACTTC. Translating gives CASSEGEDGTYEQYF.